Sequencing of this TCR beta chain was carried out in a study of T cells after somatic rescue of genetic block. The assay was immunoSEQ multiplex PCR, and TCRdb's table has in-frame clones only and misses some. The table records approximately 10,000 clones, less than 85% of them present only once. CDR1 is MNHEY, CDR2 SVGAGI, per germline. This CDR3 contains 13 residues. Trimming took 7 bases from V and 0 from J, leaving 8 bases between them. The sequenced material came from peripheral blood mononuclear cells (PBMCs). This TCR came from a boy younger than 18. The chain has TRBV6-5 and TRBJ2-3; D not resolved. This chain's CDR3 is CASKRASTDTQYF. The CDR3 nucleotides are TGTGCCAGCAAAAGGGCCAGCACAGATACGCAGTATTTT.